The clone carrying this T cell receptor beta chain appeared a single time. The antigen is not known. This entry comes from a study of cytomegalovirus exposure and HLA in healthy donors. Study-level information: The same platform as the approximately 640 first-cohort repertoires was used for the 130 or so validation repertoires, a later analysis reported.

The validation cohort, a group of some 120 subjects, included the donors and was separate from the roughly 670-subject first cohort. The study's findings and limits: A list of approximately 150 TCR beta chains associated with cytomegalovirus was given.

The data were produced by immunoSEQ multiplex PCR, yet TCRdb's version contains in-frame clones alone and is incomplete. The sample includes more than 140,000 clones, 85% to 90% of them seen just once. Trimming removed 4 bases at V and 5 bases at J, with 13 bases between. This CDR3 has 14 amino acids. Germline CDR1 is SGHVS and CDR2 is FQNEAQ. The sequenced sample was PBMCs. The source is a woman between 18 and 30 years old in good health and CMV-seropositive. The V and J genes are TRBV7-8 and TRBJ2-3; perhaps TRBD2 as D (6 bases). CDR3 protein: CASSSRELGDTQYF. The CDR3 DNA sequence: TGTGCCAGCAGCTCCCGGGAGCTGGGAGATACGCAGTATTTT.